The text below deals with one TCR beta chain. This clonotype was recorded at least ten times. The antigen this receptor binds is unknown. No per-base quality is available; no much larger clone lies one base away. This specimen comes from a study of T cells in Graves' hyperthyroidism and ophthalmopathy (dated by TCRdb to about 2019). About the investigation overall: Peripheral blood was collected at initial diagnosis, before any treatment. A discovery cohort of about a hundred patients, roughly 43 with Graves' ophthalmopathy and roughly 59 with stable Graves' hyperthyroidism, was used to find distinguishing TCR V-J signatures. An independent validation cohort of under 20 hyperthyroidism patients and about 16 patients who later progressed to ophthalmopathy tested prospective prediction of ophthalmopathy. The approximately 100 discovery patients were randomly divided into training and test sets at a 7:3 ratio. The study also compared thyroid tissue and blood T-cell repertoires from roughly six Graves' hyperthyroidism patients. After sampling, hyperthyroidism patients received methimazole starting at 30 mg daily, and ophthalmopathy patients received high-dose intravenous methylprednisolone. The paper reports TCR Vbeta CDR3 sequencing of 130 to 150 peripheral blood samples: under 45 ophthalmopathy, about 75 hyperthyroidism and around 17 progressor patients.

The TCR beta CDR3 regions were amplified from the RNA transcripts. The TCR CDR3 was subjected to a first round of RT-PCR using the HTBI primer set and the Qiagen OneStep RT-PCR kit. A second multiplex PCR round built the libraries, followed by size selection and purification. The libraries were sequenced on an Illumina HiSeq2000 using paired-end 100 bp reads. Per the authors' processing: SOAPnuke was used to process the raw data, throwing out any read that contained adapters or uncalled bases, had a mean Phred below 15, or lacked an exact constant-primer or identifier match. COPE v1.2.5 was used to merge the high-quality paired reads, and each unique nucleotide sequence was defined as a clonotype. Clonotypes were aligned to IMGT TRBV, TRBD and TRBJ reference segments using MiTCR v1.1. Only V-J combinations with frequency above 0.0001, covering 99% to 99.2% of repertoires, were analysed. A TCS score was defined as the ratio of F50 (clonal expansion) to E x V (chaos), with BLOSUM62-based TCRdist applied between CDR3 peptides within each V-J. Welch's t-statistics and random forest reduced roughly 500 V-J features to 13, which were used in a naive Bayes classifier (R e1071). TCRdb trimmed the raw reads at Q25, called clones with MiXCR and kept productive beta chains. Each CDR3 protein appears once, grouped with its most common genes and DNA. It is TCRdb's table, rather than the study itself, that gives the V and J calls and clone size. Recorded for this sample are a few hundred thousand distinct CDR3 sequences; roughly 15% of them occurred a single time. Of the sample, about 14% falls within the top ten clones.

Compared with germline, V lacks 7 bases and J lacks 3 bases; bases without a gene match: 8. From its cysteine to its phenylalanine, the CDR3 spans 14 amino acids. Only the CDR3 part of the read is kept: 42 bases, read in frame from the first base. Overall study results and their limits: Most expanded thyroid clonotypes (frequency above 0.001) were also detected in blood, suggesting blood repertoires may reflect thyroid immune responses. In validation, the model predicted progression to ophthalmopathy a median of approximately 6.3 months before onset, with 65% to 71% sensitivity and 72.22% specificity. A 13 V-J signature model separated ophthalmopathy from stable hyperthyroidism, with around 88% sensitivity and 81% to 82% specificity in cross-validation and 80%/75% in testing. Sample size was not statistically predetermined, and investigators were not blinded to group allocation.

Hyperthyroidism patients were newly diagnosed, with disease duration under 2 months, and aged 18 to 65 years. Patients with uncontrolled infections, other autoimmune diseases, pregnancy or lactation were excluded. Diagnoses relied on clinical symptoms, serum thyroxine and TRAb, thyroid ultrasound and orbital computed tomography. Blood from progressor patients was collected at the time of first diagnosis with hyperthyroidism, before any ophthalmopathy symptoms had appeared. PBMCs were separated from roughly 10 ml of fresh peripheral blood using Ficoll-Paque density gradient centrifugation. Progressor patients were initially diagnosed with Graves' hyperthyroidism and developed ophthalmopathy during follow-up. Total RNA was extracted with Trizol reagent, and quality was checked on an Agilent 2100 Bioanalyzer.

The rearranged segments are TRBV12-3 or TRBV12-4 and TRBJ2-7; TRBD1 matches 8 bases in the middle. The sequence was obtained from a woman aged 35 to 49 with Graves' hyperthyroidism that later progressed to Graves' ophthalmopathy. The sample was blood. The CDR3 loop reads CASIGTGSGYEQYF. The nucleotides are TGTGCCAGCATCGGGACAGGTAGTGGCTACGAGCAGTACTTC.